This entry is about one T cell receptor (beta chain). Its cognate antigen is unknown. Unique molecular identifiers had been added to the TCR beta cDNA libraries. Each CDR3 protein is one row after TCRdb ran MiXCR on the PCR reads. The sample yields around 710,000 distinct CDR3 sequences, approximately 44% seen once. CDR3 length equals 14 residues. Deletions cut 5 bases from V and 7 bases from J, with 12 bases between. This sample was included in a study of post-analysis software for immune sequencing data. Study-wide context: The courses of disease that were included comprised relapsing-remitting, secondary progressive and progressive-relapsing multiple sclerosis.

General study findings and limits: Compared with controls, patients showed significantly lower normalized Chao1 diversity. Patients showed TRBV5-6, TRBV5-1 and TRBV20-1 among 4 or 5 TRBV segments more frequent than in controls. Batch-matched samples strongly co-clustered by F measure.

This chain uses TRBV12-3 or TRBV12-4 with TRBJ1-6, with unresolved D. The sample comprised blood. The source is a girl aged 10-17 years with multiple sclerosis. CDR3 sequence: CASSARRINSPLHF. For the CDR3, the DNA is TGTGCCAGCAGTGCGAGACGGATAAATTCACCCCTCCACTTT.